This T cell receptor (beta chain) was retrieved from a study of T cells after yellow fever vaccination. Whole-study results and caveats: Only a minor proportion of clonotypes was detected across both CD4 and CD8 compartments.

In this sample, this clonotype turned up many times. The target antigen is unknown. CDR3 length equals 14 residues. The V end lost 3 bases, the J end lost 3 bases, and 9 bases lay between the germline ends. TCRdb re-derived calls from the 5' RACE reads in MiXCR, one entry per CDR3 protein. Here the sample spans 95,000 to 150,000 distinct CDR3 sequences, around 7.7% being singletons. Source: CD4+ T cells sorted from PBMCs, taken 9 to 11 days after the first yellow fever vaccination. The sequence was collected from a man between 18 and 35 years old who received the YFV17D yellow fever vaccine. The V gene is TRBV12-3 or TRBV12-4, the J gene TRBJ1-5, with a tentative D call TRBD1 (6 bases). The CDR3: CASSFGQNNQPQHF. The DNA of the CDR3 is TGTGCCAGCAGTTTTGGACAGAACAATCAGCCCCAGCATTTT.